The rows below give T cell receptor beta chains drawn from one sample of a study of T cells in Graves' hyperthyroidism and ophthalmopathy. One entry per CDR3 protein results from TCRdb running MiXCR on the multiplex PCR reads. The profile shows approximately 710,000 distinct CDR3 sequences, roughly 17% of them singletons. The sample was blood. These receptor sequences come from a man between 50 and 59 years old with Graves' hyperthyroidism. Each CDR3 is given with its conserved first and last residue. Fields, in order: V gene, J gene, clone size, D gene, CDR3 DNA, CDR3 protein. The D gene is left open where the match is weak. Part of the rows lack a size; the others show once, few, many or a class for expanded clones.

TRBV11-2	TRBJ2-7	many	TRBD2	TGTGCCAGCAATCGGGATGGGCGGGAGGCCTACGAGCAGTACTTC	CASNRDGREAYEQYF
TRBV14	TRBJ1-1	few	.	TGTGCCAGCAGCCAAGATCGGGGGGCGCGGCGCACTGAAGCTTTCTTT	CASSQDRGARRTEAFF
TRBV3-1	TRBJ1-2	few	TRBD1	TGTGCCAGCAGCCAAGCCACCCCCGGGACAGGGAGTGGCTACACCTTC	CASSQATPGTGSGYTF
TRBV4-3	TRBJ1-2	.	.	TGCGCCAGCAGCCAAGATCTGGGAGACATTCTGTATGGCTACACCTTC	CASSQDLGDILYGYTF
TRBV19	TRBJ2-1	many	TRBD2	TGTGCCAGTAGCTCCTCGGGACTAGCGGGAGGCCCCAAAGTCAATGAGCAGTTCTTC	CASSSSGLAGGPKVNEQFF
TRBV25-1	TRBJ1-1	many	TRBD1	TGTGCCAGCCGAAGGGACAGGGGCAACGCTGAAGCTTTCTTT	CASRRDRGNAEAFF
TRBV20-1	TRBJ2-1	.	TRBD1	TGCAGTGCTCGTGGGACAGGTTACAATGAGCAGTTCTTC	CSARGTGYNEQFF
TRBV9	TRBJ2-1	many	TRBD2	TGTGCCAGCACCAGGAGCGGGAGGGAGTACAATGAGCAGTTCTTC	CASTRSGREYNEQFF
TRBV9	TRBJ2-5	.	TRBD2	TGTGCCAGCAGCGTTAGCGGGAGCGAGACCCAGTACTTC	CASSVSGSETQYF
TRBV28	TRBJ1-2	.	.	TGTGCCAGCAGTTGGCAAGGGGGTGGCTACACCTTC	CASSWQGGGYTF
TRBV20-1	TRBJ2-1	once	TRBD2	TGCAGTGCTAGAACCCCCGGGACTAGCGCCTACAATGAGCAGTTCTTC	CSARTPGTSAYNEQFF
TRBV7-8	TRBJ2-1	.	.	TGTGCCAGCAGCCCGGTGGGGGGCAATGAGCAGTTCTTC	CASSPVGGNEQFF
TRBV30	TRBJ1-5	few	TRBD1	TGTGCCTGGAGGGATAGGGGACAGGTCAATCAGCCCCAGCATTTT	CAWRDRGQVNQPQHF
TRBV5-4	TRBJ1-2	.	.	TGTGCCAGCAGCCCCAGGGGTCGGTCAGACTATGGCTACACCTTC	CASSPRGRSDYGYTF
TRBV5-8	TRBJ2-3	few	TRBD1	TGTGCCAGCAGCTTGCCGATCCGGGACAGGAGACCTTTTAGCACAGATACGCAGTATTTT	CASSLPIRDRRPFSTDTQYF
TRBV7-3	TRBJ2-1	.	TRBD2	TGTGCCGGCAGCCCCACATTTGGACTAGTGGGGTGGAATGAGCAGTTCTTC	CAGSPTFGLVGWNEQFF
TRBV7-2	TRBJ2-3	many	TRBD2	TGTGCCAGCAGACCTCTAGCGGGAGGGCCGGGCGATACGCAGTATTTT	CASRPLAGGPGDTQYF
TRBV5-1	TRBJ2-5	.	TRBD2	TGCGCCAGCAGCTTTTATAGCGGGAGGGCTGGTGAGACCCAGTACTTC	CASSFYSGRAGETQYF
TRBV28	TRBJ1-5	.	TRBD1	TGTGCCAGCCGCCCCCAGGGGGCCAATCAGCCCCAGCATTTT	CASRPQGANQPQHF
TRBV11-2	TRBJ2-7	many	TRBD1	TGTGCCAGCAGCCGGGGACAGCCCTACGAGCAGTACTTC	CASSRGQPYEQYF
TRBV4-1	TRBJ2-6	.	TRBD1	TGCGCCAGCAGCCAAGAGAGGACAGGGACTGGGGCCAACGTCCTGACTTTC	CASSQERTGTGANVLTF
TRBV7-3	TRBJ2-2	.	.	TGTGCCAGCAGCTCGGACCCTGCGAACACCGGGGAGCTGTTTTTT	CASSSDPANTGELFF
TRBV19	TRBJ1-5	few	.	TGTGCCAGCAATGCACAGGGCAATGGCAATCAGCCCCAGCATTTT	CASNAQGNGNQPQHF
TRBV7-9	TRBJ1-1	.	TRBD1	TGTGCCAGCAGCGCGCAGGGGGCGAGCACTGAAGCTTTCTTT	CASSAQGASTEAFF
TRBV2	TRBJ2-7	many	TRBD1	TGTGCCAGCAGGGACCCCGACGGGACAGGGTGGTACGAGCAGTACTTC	CASRDPDGTGWYEQYF
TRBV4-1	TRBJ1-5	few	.	TGCGCCAGCAGCCAGATAGGGCGGGGCCGCAATCAGCCCCAGCATTTT	CASSQIGRGRNQPQHF
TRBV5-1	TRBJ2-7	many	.	TGCGCCAGCAGCTTGGCCCCTGGTAACAGCAATTACGAGCAGTACTTC	CASSLAPGNSNYEQYF
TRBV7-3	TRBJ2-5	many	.	TGTGCCAACAGCTTAAGAGTCCAAGAGACCCAGTACTTC	CANSLRVQETQYF
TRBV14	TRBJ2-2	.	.	TGTGCCAGCAGCCAAGATTGGGGACGGGCCGGGGAGCTGTTTTTT	CASSQDWGRAGELFF
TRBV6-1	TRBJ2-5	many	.	TGTGCCAGCAGTGAAGATCTACGGCGGGAGACCCAGTACTTC	CASSEDLRRETQYF
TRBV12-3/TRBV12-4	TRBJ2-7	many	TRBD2	TGTGCCAGCAGTTTAATTAGCGGGAGATCTGGCGAGCAGTACTTC	CASSLISGRSGEQYF
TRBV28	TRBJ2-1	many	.	TGTGCCAGCAGTTCTCCCCCCCAAGGCGGTGAGCAGTTCTTC	CASSSPPQGGEQFF
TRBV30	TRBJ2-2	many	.	TGTGCCTGGAGCATAGCGGAGAACACCGGGGAGCTGTTTTTT	CAWSIAENTGELFF
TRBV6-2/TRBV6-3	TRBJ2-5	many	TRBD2	TGTGCCAGCAGTTTTTTAGCGGGAGAGGTGACCCAGTACTTC	CASSFLAGEVTQYF
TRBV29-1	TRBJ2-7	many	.	TGCAGCGTTGGGAGCCTAGCCAAGAGCGAGCAGTACTTC	CSVGSLAKSEQYF
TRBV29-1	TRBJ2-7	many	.	TGCAGCGCTGGGGGCAGTGGGGGTCTCGAGCAGTACTTC	CSAGGSGGLEQYF
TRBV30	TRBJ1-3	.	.	TGTGCCTGGAACCACAGGGCTCGATCGTCAATCTCTGGAAACACCATATATTTT	CAWNHRARSSISGNTIYF
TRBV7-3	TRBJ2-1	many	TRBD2	TGTGCCAGCAGCCAAGGGGCTAGCGGTAACAATGAGCAGTTCTTC	CASSQGASGNNEQFF
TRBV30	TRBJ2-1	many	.	TGTGCCTGGAGCTATAGATATGAGCAGTTCTTC	CAWSYRYEQFF
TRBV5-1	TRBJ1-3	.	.	TGCGCCAGCAGCTTGAACGGGGAAACTGGAAACACCATATATTTT	CASSLNGETGNTIYF
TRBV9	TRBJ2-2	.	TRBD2	TGTGCCAGCAGCGTAGGGAATAGCGGGAGGTGGGACGGGGAGCTGTTTTTT	CASSVGNSGRWDGELFF
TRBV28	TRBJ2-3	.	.	TGTGCCAGCAGCACCAGGGGCCTGGCGGGAGCGTTGCATACGCAGTATTTT	CASSTRGLAGALHTQYF
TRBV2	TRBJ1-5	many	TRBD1	TGTGCCAGCAAGGACAGGGGATCTCTTTCGCCCCAGCATTTT	CASKDRGSLSPQHF
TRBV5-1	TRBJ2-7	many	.	TGCGCCAGCAGATCGGGACACCGAGACGAGCAGTACTTC	CASRSGHRDEQYF
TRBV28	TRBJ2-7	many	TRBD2	TGTGCCAGCGTGTTAGCGGGCACGGAATCCTACGAGCAGTACTTC	CASVLAGTESYEQYF